Presented here are 21 T cell receptor beta chains from one specimen sequenced in a study of regulatory T cells (dated by TCRdb to the late 2010s). Libraries were prepared through the immunoSEQ multiplex PCR assay. The multiplex PCR used 52 forward TRBV primers and 13 reverse TRBJ primers, with assay-based and computational corrections for amplification bias. Entries here come from immuneACCESS through TCRdb and include only in-frame sequences with V and J called. Some clones fail to appear in such tables; in the studies checked, an unresolved V gene covers under half of the shortfall, and the cause of the remainder is unknown. For this sample the table gives roughly 4,000 clones, of which 75% to 95% were detected only once. Roughly 2.7% of the sample goes to the ten largest clones. Here is what the overall study found, with its caveats: Reduced Shannon diversity was observed in regulatory T cells from CD3G-deficient patients compared with autologous conventional CD4+ cells and with control regulatory T cells.

No cognate antigen is known for these TCRs. The sample taken for sequencing was CD4+ Tregs sorted from blood. The receptors were sampled from a child younger than 10 with CD3G deficiency.

The chain is built from TRBV5-1 and TRBJ2-7, with D unclear. Trimming took 0 bases from V and 4 from J, leaving 14 bases between them. The germline V gene has CDR1 SGHRS and CDR2 YFSETQ. CDR3 length: 15 amino acids. This CDR3 reads CASSLGSGPMYEQYF. The CDR3 DNA is TGCGCCAGCAGCTTGGGCTCAGGTCCCATGTACGAGCAGTACTTC.

J is TRBJ2-3 and V is TRBV5-1; possible D gene TRBD2, 6 bases. Trimming stripped 0 bases from V and 3 bases from J, with 17 bases between. The germline V gene has CDR1 SGHRS and CDR2 YFSETQ. The CDR3 spans 17 residues. The CDR3 DNA follows: TGCGCCAGCAGCTTGGGGCGGGACTCCGCCGGGACAGATACGCAGTATTTT. This gives the protein CASSLGRDSAGTDTQYF. Full variable domain (missing parts from reference TRBV5-1 and TRBJ2-3): KAGVTQTPRYLIKTRGQQVTLSCSPISGHRSVSWYQQTPGQGLQFLFEYFSETQRNKGNFPGRFSGRQFSNSRSEMNVSTLELGDSALYLCASSLGRDSAGTDTQYFGPGTRLTVL.

The V and J genes are TRBV10-3 and TRBJ1-2; D unclear. The CDR3 is 14 residues long. Looked up from germline, CDR1 is ENHRY and CDR2 is SYGVKD. Trimming removed 1 base at V and 6 bases at J, with 12 bases between. CDR3 sequence reads: CAISEFGIFHGYTF. CDR3 sequence (DNA): TGTGCCATCAGTGAGTTCGGGATCTTTCATGGCTACACCTTC.

The chain uses TRBV21-1 and TRBJ1-2. TRBV21-1 is a recognized pseudogene. The CDR3 is 14 amino acids. CDR3 DNA: TGTGCCAGCAGCAACTTAGGGCGGGGATATGGCTACACCTTC. Protein: CASSNLGRGYGYTF.

The chain carries TRBV5-1 and TRBJ2-7; 7 positions match TRBD1. The V gene's germline CDR1 is SGHRS and CDR2 YFSETQ. V trimming: 3 bases; J trimming: 2 bases; junction bases outside the gene matches: 8. The CDR3 extends over 15 amino acids. CDR3 loop: CASSSPGQKTYEQYF. CDR3 DNA: TGCGCCAGCAGCTCTCCGGGACAGAAAACCTACGAGCAGTACTTC.

The V and J genes are TRBV28 and TRBJ2-7; the match to TRBD2 covers 8 bases. Germline V gene sequence: CDR1 MDHEN, CDR2 SYDVKM. CDR3 length equals 14 residues. Unmatched junction bases numbered 9, after V lost 6 bases and J lost 5 bases. Here the CDR3 reads CASRRSGSRDEQYF. The CDR3 DNA reads TGTGCCAGCAGGAGGAGCGGGAGTAGGGACGAGCAGTACTTC.

This chain links TRBV28 with TRBJ2-3, with TRBD2 identical over 9 bases. The CDR3 has 15 amino acids. With V trimmed by 5 bases and J by 4 bases, 7 bases remained unmatched. The germline gives CDR1 MDHEN, CDR2 SYDVKM. The CDR3 DNA sequence: TGTGCCAGCAGTACCTTAGCGGGAGTGCCAGATACGCAGTATTTT. It is translated as CASSTLAGVPDTQYF.

The chain joins TRBV5-1 to TRBJ2-1; TRBD2 matches at 7 bases. In germline, CDR1 is SGHRS, CDR2 YFSETQ. The CDR3 runs 14 residues. The J segment lost 7 bases and the V segment lost 4 bases, leaving 8 bases of the junction unmatched. The CDR3 reads CASSDGTKRNEQFF. The CDR3 bases are TGCGCCAGCAGCGACGGGACTAAGCGGAATGAGCAGTTCTTC.

This clone appeared a single time. The CDR3 DNA reads TGTGCCAGCTCTGCTTCGCGGGAGCATGAGCAGTACTTC. This translates into CASSASREHEQYF. The chain couples TRBV18 to TRBJ2-7; 7 bases are a match to TRBD2. Trimming cost V 6 bases and J 7 bases; bases outside gene matches: 9. The CDR3 consists of 13 residues. CDR1 KGHSH and CDR2 LQKENI come from the germline V gene.

The genes are TRBV28 and TRBJ2-7; D unclear. The germline V gene has CDR1 MDHEN and CDR2 SYDVKM. CDR3 size: 13 residues. V lost 4 bases, J lost 4 bases, and 11 bases lay in between. CDR3 sequence (DNA): TGTGCCAGCAGTTCCCCTCGGAGTTACGAGCAGTACTTC. Its translation: CASSSPRSYEQYF.

This rearrangement joins TRBV7-9 to TRBJ2-1, with a weak D call TRBD2 (6 bases). Germline CDR1 is SEHNR and CDR2 is FQNEAQ (reference sequence). Trimming stripped 1 base from V and 9 bases from J, with 16 bases between. The CDR3 length is 15 residues. This CDR3 reads CASSLGTNLASEQFF. CDR3 bases: TGTGCCAGCAGCTTAGGTACGAACCTAGCGTCTGAGCAGTTCTTC. Filled out from reference TRBV7-9 and TRBJ2-1, the complete variable domain reads DTGVSQNPRHKITKRGQNVTFRCDPISEHNRLYWYRQTLGQGPEFLTYFQNEAQLEKSRLLSDRFSAERPKGSFSTLEIQRTEQGDSAMYLCASSLGTNLASEQFFGPGTRLTVL.

The V and J genes are TRBV6-1 and TRBJ2-1; D is unclear. This CDR3 contains 14 residues. The germline gives CDR1 MNHNS, CDR2 SASEGT. The V end lost 6 bases, the J end lost 3 bases, and 12 bases lay between the germline ends. CDR3: CASSTSGRYNEQFF. The CDR3 DNA reads TGTGCCAGCAGCACTTCCGGACGCTACAATGAGCAGTTCTTC.

The chain couples TRBV28 to TRBJ1-5, with D possibly TRBD1 on 5 matching bases. Germline CDR1 is MDHEN and CDR2 is SYDVKM. The CDR3 length is 16 residues. The V end lost 6 bases, the J end lost 6 bases, and 21 bases lay between the germline ends. CDR3 nucleotides: TGTGCCAGCAGCCCCAGTAGTAGGGGATTGGGTCAGCCCCAGCATTTT. This sequence encodes CASSPSSRGLGQPQHF.

The gene calls are TRBV28 and TRBJ1-4, with D tentatively TRBD1 (5 bases). V was pared by 4 bases and J by 5 bases, with 23 bases between. This CDR3 is built from 18 residues. The germline gives CDR1 MDHEN, CDR2 SYDVKM. The CDR3 spells CASSSRRGIFTRNEKLFF. As DNA, the CDR3 is TGTGCCAGCAGTTCGCGCCGGGGGATATTCACCCGGAATGAAAAACTGTTTTTT.

The chain couples TRBV4-2 to TRBJ1-5, with D hard to call. V lost 3 bases to trimming and J lost 4 bases, with 22 bases between them. Per germline, CDR1 LGHNA and CDR2 YNFKEQ. The CDR3 runs 18 residues. CDR3 residues: CASSQSAARLFENQPQHF. Written as DNA, the CDR3 is TGTGCCAGCAGCCAGTCCGCCGCAAGACTCTTCGAAAATCAGCCCCAGCATTTT.

The chain joins TRBV10-1 to TRBJ1-2; TRBD1 might be the D (5 bases). V lost 9 bases and J 4 bases, leaving 21 bases between the germline ends. Germline V CDR1 and CDR2: WNHNN, SYGVQD (reference sequence). This CDR3 has 15 residues. The CDR3 reads CARIRGTSYSYGYTF. The CDR3 region has the DNA TGCGCCAGGATAAGGGGTACTTCCTACAGCTATGGCTACACCTTC.

V is TRBV30 and J is TRBJ1-1; D gene ambiguous. Germline V gene sequence: CDR1 GTSNPN, CDR2 SVGIG (reference sequence). The CDR3 contains 13 residues. Trimming took 0 bases from V and 2 from J, leaving 7 bases between them. The CDR3 protein is CAWSVGRNTEAFF. CDR3 sequence (DNA): TGTGCCTGGAGTGTGGGCCGAAACACTGAAGCTTTCTTT.

The chain recombines TRBV28 with TRBJ2-7; the match to TRBD2 covers 9 bases. The length of the CDR3 is 15 residues. The germline V gene has CDR1 MDHEN and CDR2 SYDVKM. The ends lost 5 bases at V and 2 bases at J; junction bases unmatched: 7. The CDR3 region has the DNA TGTGCCAGCAGTACACCTAGCGGGGTTGCCTACGAGCAGTACTTC. This gives the protein CASSTPSGVAYEQYF.

V and J are TRBV7-9 and TRBJ2-1, with 12 bases fitting TRBD2. Losses at the gene ends were 5 bases for V and 7 bases for J; bases not matched to a gene: 6. The CDR3 is made up of 15 amino acids. The V gene's germline CDR1 is SEHNR and CDR2 FQNEAQ (reference sequence). CDR3 coding DNA: TGTGCCAGCAGCCGGACTAGCGGGACGGTAAATGAGCAGTTCTTC. Protein product: CASSRTSGTVNEQFF.

The J gene is TRBJ2-7, the V gene TRBV5-1; TRBD1 agrees at 9 bases. Germline loops: CDR1 SGHRS, CDR2 YFSETQ. The CDR3 is 13 residues long. The junction had 4 bases not matched to a gene; V was cut back by 3 bases and J by 6 bases. In DNA, the CDR3 is TGCGCCAGCAGCTGGACAGGGGCGGGCGAGCAGTACTTC. As protein: CASSWTGAGEQYF.

The CDR3 reads CASRGTSGRANEQFF. The CDR3 nucleotides read TGTGCCAGCAGAGGGACTAGCGGGAGGGCCAATGAGCAGTTCTTC. The chain joins TRBV28 to TRBJ2-1, with 16 bases aligning to TRBD2. Germline values: CDR1 MDHEN, CDR2 SYDVKM. This CDR3 is 15 amino acids long. Trimming at V came to 6 bases and at J to 6 bases, leaving 2 bases not matched to a gene.